The 7 T cell receptor beta chains below all came from one sample that was sequenced in a study of identical twins. MiXCR, run by TCRdb on the 5' RACE reads, gives a single entry per CDR3 protein. In the table there are about 490,000 distinct CDR3 sequences, 13% to 15% of which are singletons. The same data also went into a second study, on yellow fever vaccine responses in identical twins.

Sequencing was done on a sample of CD4+ T cells sorted from blood. All receptors come from a woman between 18 and 29 years old in good health.

V and J are TRBV6-1 and TRBJ2-3, with 8 nucleotides matching TRBD1. J gave up 0 bases and V 6 bases, and 5 bases lay outside the gene matches. In germline, CDR1 is MNHNS, CDR2 SASEGT. CDR3 length equals 15 residues. The CDR3 DNA reads TGTGCCAGCAGCTCGAGACAGGGGAGCACAGATACGCAGTATTTT. Protein: CASSSRQGSTDTQYF.

In this sample, this clonotype turned up a few times. The rearrangement uses TRBV5-1 and TRBJ2-3; 9 bases match TRBD2. This CDR3 has 17 residues. Germline V gene sequence: CDR1 SGHRS, CDR2 YFSETQ. The V and J ends lost 6 bases and 3 bases, in that order; junction bases with no gene match: 14. CDR3 region: CASKKRGAPGETDTQYF. The CDR3 DNA reads TGCGCCAGCAAGAAGCGGGGGGCACCGGGTGAGACAGATACGCAGTATTTT.

This sequence joins TRBV25-1 and TRBJ2-3, with D tentatively TRBD2 (5 bases). This CDR3 has 15 amino acids. With 2 bases removed from V and 0 bases from J, the gap between germline ends came to 9 bases. The germline CDR1 and CDR2 sequences are MGHDK and SYGVNS. CDR3 in amino acids: CASSERASSTDTQYF. The CDR3 bases are TGTGCCAGCAGTGAAAGGGCTAGCAGCACAGATACGCAGTATTTT. The complete variable domain, with remaining parts taken from reference TRBV25-1 and TRBJ2-3, reads EADIYQTPRYLVIGTGKKITLECSQTMGHDKMYWYQQDPGMELHLIHYSYGVNSTEKGDLSSESTVSRIRTEHFPLTLESARPSHTSQYLCASSERASSTDTQYFGPGTRLTVL.

The rearrangement uses TRBV6-5 and TRBJ2-2, with 7 bases fitting TRBD2. The length of the CDR3 is 15 residues. The germline V gene has CDR1 MNHEY and CDR2 SVGAGI. Trimming removed 2 bases from V and 1 base from J; junction bases left unmatched: 1. The CDR3 here is CASSYVAGNTGELFF. CDR3 nucleotides: TGTGCCAGCAGTTACGTAGCGGGGAACACCGGGGAGCTGTTTTTT.

This chain uses TRBV7-6 with TRBJ2-3, with D maybe TRBD1 (6 bases). Germline V gene data show CDR1 as SGHVS and CDR2 as FNYEAQ. The CDR3 loop spans 14 amino acids. Between the trimmed V and J ends, which lost 6 bases and 2 bases, there was a span of 12 bases. CDR3 in amino acids: CASRQGTNTDTQYF. The CDR3 coding sequence is TGTGCCAGCAGACAAGGGACAAACACAGATACGCAGTATTTT.

The chain recombines TRBV12-3 or TRBV12-4 with TRBJ2-1, with 11 bases fitting TRBD2. Trimming at V came to 6 bases and at J to 9 bases, leaving 19 bases not matched to a gene. The CDR3 runs 18 residues. The CDR3 sequence is CASSPSRQRLAGRVEQFF. CDR3 nucleotide sequence: TGTGCCAGCAGCCCTTCTCGACAACGACTAGCGGGAAGGGTTGAGCAGTTCTTC.

The table lists this clonotype with many counts. The junction departs from germline at one end; a sequencing error may be responsible. The chain links TRBV7-9 to TRBJ1-1; D perhaps matches TRBD1 (5 bases). The V gene's germline CDR1 is SEHNR and CDR2 FQNEAQ (reference sequence). The CDR3 contains 14 residues. The CDR3 is CASSLGVGNTEAFF. DNA of the CDR3: TGCGCCAGCAGCCTGGGGGTGGGGAACACTGAAGCTTTCTTT.